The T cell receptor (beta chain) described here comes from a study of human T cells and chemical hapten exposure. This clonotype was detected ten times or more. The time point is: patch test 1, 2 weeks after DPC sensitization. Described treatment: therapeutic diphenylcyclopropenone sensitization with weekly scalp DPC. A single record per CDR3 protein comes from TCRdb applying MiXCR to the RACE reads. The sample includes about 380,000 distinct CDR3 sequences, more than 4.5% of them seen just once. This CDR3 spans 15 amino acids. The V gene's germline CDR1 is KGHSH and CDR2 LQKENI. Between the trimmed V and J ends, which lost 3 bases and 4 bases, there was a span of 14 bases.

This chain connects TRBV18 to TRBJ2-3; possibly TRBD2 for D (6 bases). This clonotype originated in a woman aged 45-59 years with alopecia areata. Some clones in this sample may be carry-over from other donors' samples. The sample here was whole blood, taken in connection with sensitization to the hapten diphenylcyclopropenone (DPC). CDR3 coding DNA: TGTGCCAGCTCACCGACGGGACTTCTCTCAGATACGCAGTATTTT. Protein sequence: CASSPTGLLSDTQYF.